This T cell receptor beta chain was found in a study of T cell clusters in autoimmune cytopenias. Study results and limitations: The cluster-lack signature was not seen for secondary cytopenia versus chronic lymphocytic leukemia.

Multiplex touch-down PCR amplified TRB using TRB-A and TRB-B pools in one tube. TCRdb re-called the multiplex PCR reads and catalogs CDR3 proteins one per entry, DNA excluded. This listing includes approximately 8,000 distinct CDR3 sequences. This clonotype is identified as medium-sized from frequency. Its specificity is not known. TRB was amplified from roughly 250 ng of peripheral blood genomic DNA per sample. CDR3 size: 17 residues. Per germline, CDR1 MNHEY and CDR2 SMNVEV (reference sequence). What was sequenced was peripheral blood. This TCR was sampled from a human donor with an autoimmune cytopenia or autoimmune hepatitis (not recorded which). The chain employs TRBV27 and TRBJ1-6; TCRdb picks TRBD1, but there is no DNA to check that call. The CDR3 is CASSPKMTGTRNSPLHF.